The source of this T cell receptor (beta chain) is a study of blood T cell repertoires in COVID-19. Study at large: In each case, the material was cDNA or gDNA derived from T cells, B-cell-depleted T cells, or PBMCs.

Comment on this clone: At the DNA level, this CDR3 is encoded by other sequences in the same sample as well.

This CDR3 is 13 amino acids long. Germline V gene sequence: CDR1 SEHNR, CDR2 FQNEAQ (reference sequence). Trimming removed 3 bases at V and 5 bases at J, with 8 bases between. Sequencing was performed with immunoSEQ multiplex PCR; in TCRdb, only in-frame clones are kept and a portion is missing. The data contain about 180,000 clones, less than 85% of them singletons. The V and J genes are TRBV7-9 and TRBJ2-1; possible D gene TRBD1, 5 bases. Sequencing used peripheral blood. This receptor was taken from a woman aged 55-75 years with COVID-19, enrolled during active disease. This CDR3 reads CASSLGQNNEQFF. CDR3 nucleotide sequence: TGTGCCAGCAGCTTGGGGCAGAACAATGAGCAGTTCTTC.